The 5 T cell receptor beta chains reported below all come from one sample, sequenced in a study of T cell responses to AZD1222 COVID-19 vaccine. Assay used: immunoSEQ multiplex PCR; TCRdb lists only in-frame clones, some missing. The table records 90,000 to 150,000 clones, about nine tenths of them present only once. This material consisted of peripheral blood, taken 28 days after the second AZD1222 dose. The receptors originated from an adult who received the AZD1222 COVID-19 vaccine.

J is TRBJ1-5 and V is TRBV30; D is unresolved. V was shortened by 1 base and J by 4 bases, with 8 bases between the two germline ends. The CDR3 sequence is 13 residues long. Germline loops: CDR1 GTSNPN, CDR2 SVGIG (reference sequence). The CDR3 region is CAWSEIPNQPQHF. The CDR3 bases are TGTGCCTGGAGTGAAATCCCTAATCAGCCCCAGCATTTT.

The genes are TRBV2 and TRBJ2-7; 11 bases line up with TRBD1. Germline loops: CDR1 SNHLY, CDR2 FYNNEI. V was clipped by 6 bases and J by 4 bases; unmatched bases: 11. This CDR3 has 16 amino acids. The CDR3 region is CASRTGLGTGGYEQYF. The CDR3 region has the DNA TGTGCCAGCAGGACGGGCCTCGGGACAGGGGGATACGAGCAGTACTTC.

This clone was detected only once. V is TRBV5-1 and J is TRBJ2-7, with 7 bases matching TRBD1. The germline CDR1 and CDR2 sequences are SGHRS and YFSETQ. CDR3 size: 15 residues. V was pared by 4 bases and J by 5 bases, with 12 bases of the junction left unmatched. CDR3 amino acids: CASSPTGNPRNEQYF. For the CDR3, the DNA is TGCGCCAGCAGCCCGACAGGGAACCCTAGGAACGAGCAGTACTTC.

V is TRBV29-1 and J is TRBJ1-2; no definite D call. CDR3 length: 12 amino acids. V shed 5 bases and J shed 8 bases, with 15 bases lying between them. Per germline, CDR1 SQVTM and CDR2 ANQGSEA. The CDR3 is CSVLSGMWGYTF. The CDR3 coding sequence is TGCAGCGTTTTATCGGGAATGTGGGGCTACACCTTC.

DNA for the CDR3: TGTGCCAGTAGCCGGACTTCCGATAATGAAAAACTGTTTTTT. The encoded protein is CASSRTSDNEKLFF. The chain joins TRBV19 to TRBJ1-4; D is uncertain. The CDR3 is 14 amino acids. Germline CDR1 LNHDA, CDR2 SQIVND (reference sequence). Deletions cut 6 bases from V and 4 bases from J, with 12 bases between.